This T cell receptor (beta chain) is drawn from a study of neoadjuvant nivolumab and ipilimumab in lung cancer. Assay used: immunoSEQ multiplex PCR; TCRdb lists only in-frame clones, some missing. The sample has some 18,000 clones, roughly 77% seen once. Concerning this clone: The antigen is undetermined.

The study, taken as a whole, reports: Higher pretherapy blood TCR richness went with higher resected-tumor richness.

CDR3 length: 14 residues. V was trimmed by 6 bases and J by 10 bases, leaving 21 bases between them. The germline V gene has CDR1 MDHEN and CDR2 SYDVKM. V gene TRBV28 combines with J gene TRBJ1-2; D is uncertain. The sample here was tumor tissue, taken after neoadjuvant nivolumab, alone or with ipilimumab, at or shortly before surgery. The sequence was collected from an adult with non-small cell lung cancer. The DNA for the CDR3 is TGTGCCAGCAGATCCTTTGGGCACGCCGGCGTCTACACCTTC. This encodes CASRSFGHAGVYTF.